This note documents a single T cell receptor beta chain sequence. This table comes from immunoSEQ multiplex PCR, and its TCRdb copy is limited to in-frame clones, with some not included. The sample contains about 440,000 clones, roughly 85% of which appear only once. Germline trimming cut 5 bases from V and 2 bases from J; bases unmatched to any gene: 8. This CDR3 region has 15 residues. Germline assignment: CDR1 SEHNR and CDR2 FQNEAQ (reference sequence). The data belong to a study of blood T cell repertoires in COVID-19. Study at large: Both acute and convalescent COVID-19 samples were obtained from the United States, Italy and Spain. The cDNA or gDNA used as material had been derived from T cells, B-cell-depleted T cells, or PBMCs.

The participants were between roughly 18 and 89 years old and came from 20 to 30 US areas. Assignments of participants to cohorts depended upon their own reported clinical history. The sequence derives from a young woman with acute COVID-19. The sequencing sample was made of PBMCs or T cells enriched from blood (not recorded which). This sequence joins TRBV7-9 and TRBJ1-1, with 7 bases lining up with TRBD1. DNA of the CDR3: TGTGCCAGCAGCCTCTTGGGGACAGCCAACACTGAAGCTTTCTTT. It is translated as CASSLLGTANTEAFF.